These 17 T cell receptor beta chains came from one sample sequenced in a study of T-cell reconstitution after alpha-beta-depleted transplantation in children. As it was prepared, the TCRbeta library received unique molecular identifiers. TCRdb re-analysed the PCR reads in MiXCR, keeping a single row per CDR3 protein. Seen here are about 980,000 distinct CDR3 sequences, roughly 31% observed once, and the top ten hold 28%. The specimen was PBMCs, mostly from graft donor cells, collected 360 days after TCRalphabeta/CD19-depleted stem cell transplant. These receptors all come from a boy younger than two who had a stem cell transplant for SCID, so the T cells may come from the graft donor.

This clonotype has more than one count but fewer than ten. The chain recombines TRBV20-1 with TRBJ1-6; no clear D. Per the germline V gene, CDR1 is DFQATT and CDR2 is SNEGSKA (reference sequence). The CDR3 sequence is 13 residues long. V was cut by 6 bases and J by 9 bases, with 15 bases left in between. The CDR3 bases are TGCAGTGCCCTCGGGCCAAAGGGTTCACCCCTCCACTTT. It translates to CSALGPKGSPLHF.

The rearrangement uses TRBV25-1 and TRBJ1-3, with 9 bases that match TRBD1. V lost 4 bases, J lost 2 bases, and 3 bases stayed unmatched. The CDR3 runs to 15 residues. The germline V gene encodes CDR1 MGHDK and CDR2 SYGVNS. The CDR3 loop reads CASSAGTGTGNTIYF. CDR3 DNA: TGTGCCAGCAGTGCAGGGACAGGGACTGGAAACACCATATATTTT.

This clonotype was seen ten or more times. The V and J genes are TRBV7-8 and TRBJ2-2, with D possibly TRBD2 on 5 matching bases. Germline V lookup: CDR1 SGHVS, CDR2 FQNEAQ. Trimming cost V 5 bases and J 6 bases, with 13 bases left between them. The CDR3 is 14 amino acids. DNA of the CDR3: TGTGCCAGCAGCCCCGATGGACTGCCCGGGGAGCTGTTTTTT. Residues: CASSPDGLPGELFF.

The rearrangement joins TRBV5-1 to TRBJ2-1; possible D gene TRBD2, 7 bases. The CDR3 sequence is 16 residues long. From germline, CDR1 is SGHRS and CDR2 YFSETQ. Trimming pared 1 base from V and 4 bases from J, leaving 15 bases between. The CDR3 is CASSLMGGPLYNEQFF. CDR3 nucleotides: TGCGCCAGCAGCTTGATGGGGGGGCCCCTGTACAATGAGCAGTTCTTC.

The J gene is TRBJ1-2, the V gene TRBV12-3 or TRBV12-4, with D tentatively TRBD1 (6 bases). The ends were cut back, 0 bases at V and 5 bases at J, with 16 bases in the middle. CDR3 size: 16 residues. CDR3 coding DNA: TGTGCCAGCAGTTTAGCGACCTATACAGGGCGGTATGGCTACACCTTC. It codes for CASSLATYTGRYGYTF.

The chain carries TRBV12-3 or TRBV12-4 and TRBJ2-7; D is uncertain. The CDR3 length is 14 residues. The V and J ends lost 4 bases and 2 bases respectively, with 12 bases between them. CDR3 nucleotides: TGTGCCAGCAGTTCAAGAGTCAGAGCCTACGAGCAGTACTTC. Its translation is CASSSRVRAYEQYF.

This clonotype was recorded a few times. V usage is TRBV12-3 or TRBV12-4 and J usage is TRBJ2-1, with D unclear. The germline V and J ends were trimmed by 3 bases and 3 bases, with 9 bases remaining between them. The CDR3 totals 14 residues. The CDR3 coding sequence is TGTGCCAGCAGTTTTTGGGGAAACTACAATGAGCAGTTCTTC. Its translation: CASSFWGNYNEQFF.

This clonotype was seen more than once but under ten times. The chain uses TRBV12-3 or TRBV12-4 and TRBJ2-1; tentative D call: TRBD1 (6 bases). Trimming left V 5 bases short and J 3 bases short, with 14 bases between. The CDR3 has 15 amino acids. The CDR3 bases are TGTGCCAGCAGTATACAGGGATTTGGCTACAATGAGCAGTTCTTC. It codes for CASSIQGFGYNEQFF.

The CDR3 loop is CASSVAGGIGNQPQHF. The CDR3 DNA follows: TGTGCCAGCAGTGTAGCTGGGGGGATTGGCAATCAGCCCCAGCATTTT. The rearrangement uses TRBV2 and TRBJ1-5; D perhaps matches TRBD1 (5 bases). The CDR3 loop spans 16 amino acids. Between the trimmed V and J ends, which lost 4 bases and 2 bases, there was a span of 15 bases. Germline V lookup: CDR1 SNHLY, CDR2 FYNNEI. The full variable domain, in which reference TRBV2 and TRBJ1-5 provide the parts outside the CDR3, is EPEVTQTPSHQVTQMGQEVILRCVPISNHLYFYWYRQILGQKVEFLVSFYNNEISEKSEIFDDQFSVERPDGSNFTLKIRSTKLEDSAMYFCASSVAGGIGNQPQHFGDGTRLSIL.

The sample holds one count of this clonotype. J is TRBJ2-2 and V is TRBV4-1, with D unclear. Germline CDR1 is MGHRA and CDR2 is YSYEKL. Trimming took off 0 bases at V and 3 bases at J, with 11 bases between the two ends. This CDR3 region has 16 residues. The CDR3 DNA sequence: TGCGCCAGCAGCCAAGATCCCGGTTTCTACACCGGGGAGCTGTTTTTT. It codes for CASSQDPGFYTGELFF.

V usage is TRBV20-1 and J usage is TRBJ2-3, with unresolved D. The germline V gene has CDR1 DFQATT and CDR2 SNEGSKA (reference sequence). V was pared by 3 bases and J by 4 bases, with 8 bases between. The CDR3 has 12 residues. CDR3 region: CSASPFSDTQYF. DNA for the CDR3: TGCAGTGCTAGTCCATTCTCAGATACGCAGTATTTT.

This clonotype was observed a handful of times. The rearrangement joins TRBV7-2 to TRBJ2-7; no definite D call. V dropped 6 bases and J dropped 3 bases, with 6 bases sitting between them. The CDR3 is 11 residues long. Germline V gives CDR1 SGHTA, CDR2 FQGNSA. CDR3 protein: CASSIHYEQYF. The CDR3 DNA is TGTGCCAGCAGTATCCACTACGAGCAGTACTTC.

The chain has TRBV5-1 and TRBJ1-2; unclear D gene. The germline V gene encodes CDR1 SGHRS and CDR2 YFSETQ. CDR3 size: 15 residues. V lost 1 base, J lost 2 bases, and 12 bases lay in between. Here the CDR3 reads CASSLSDVGNYGYTF. The DNA for the CDR3 is TGCGCCAGCAGCTTGTCGGACGTAGGAAACTATGGCTACACCTTC.

The chain links TRBV2 to TRBJ2-1; 10 nucleotides line up with TRBD1. V was clipped by 7 bases and J by 7 bases; unmatched bases: 10. CDR3 size: 15 residues. Germline CDR1 and CDR2: SNHLY and FYNNEI. Written as DNA, the CDR3 is TGTGCCAGCACCTCCGGGGACAGGGGTAGGAATGAGCAGTTCTTC. Encoded protein: CASTSGDRGRNEQFF.

The gene calls are TRBV4-1 and TRBJ2-5; 7 bases line up with TRBD2. The CDR3 is made up of 17 amino acids. CDR1 is MGHRA and CDR2 is YSYEKL in the germline V gene. With 0 bases clipped from V and 4 bases from J, the junction kept 11 bases outside the gene matches. DNA for the CDR3: TGCGCCAGCAGCCAAGACCGTTGGACTAGAGGCGGAGAGACCCAGTACTTC. Protein product: CASSQDRWTRGGETQYF.

The V and J genes are TRBV20-1 and TRBJ1-1; D call uncertain. Germline V gene data show CDR1 as DFQATT and CDR2 as SNEGSKA (reference sequence). CDR3 length equals 15 residues. Trimming removed 0 bases from V and 0 bases from J, with 11 bases in between. CDR3 in amino acids: CSARDYVRMNTEAFF. In DNA, the CDR3 is TGCAGTGCTAGAGATTACGTCAGAATGAACACTGAAGCTTTCTTT.

The chain links TRBV4-1 to TRBJ2-2; no reliable D call. The germline gives CDR1 MGHRA, CDR2 YSYEKL. This CDR3 has 16 residues. V dropped 0 bases and J dropped 3 bases, with 11 bases sitting between them. The CDR3 nucleotides are TGCGCCAGCAGCCAAGATCCTGGTTTGGACACCGGGGAGCTGTTTTTT. Translating it yields CASSQDPGLDTGELFF.